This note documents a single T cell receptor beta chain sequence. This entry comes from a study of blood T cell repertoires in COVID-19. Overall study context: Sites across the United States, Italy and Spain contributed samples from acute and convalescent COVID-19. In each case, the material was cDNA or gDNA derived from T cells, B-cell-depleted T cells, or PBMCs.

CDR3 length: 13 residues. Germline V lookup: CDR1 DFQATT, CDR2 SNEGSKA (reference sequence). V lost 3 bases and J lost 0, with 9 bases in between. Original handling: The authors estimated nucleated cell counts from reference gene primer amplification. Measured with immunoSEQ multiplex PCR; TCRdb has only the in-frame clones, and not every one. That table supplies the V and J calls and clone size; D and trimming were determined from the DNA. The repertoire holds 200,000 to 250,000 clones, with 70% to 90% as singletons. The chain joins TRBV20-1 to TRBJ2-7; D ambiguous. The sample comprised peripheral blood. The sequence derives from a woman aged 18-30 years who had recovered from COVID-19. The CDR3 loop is CSASSRVSYEQYF. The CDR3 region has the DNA TGCAGTGCTAGTTCGCGAGTCTCCTACGAGCAGTACTTC.